The 13 T cell receptor beta chains listed next were all sequenced from one sample in a study of neurological immune-mediated disorders. TCRdb reanalysed the 5' RACE reads using MiXCR and keeps one entry per CDR3 protein. Here the sample spans 20,000 to 30,000 distinct CDR3 sequences, approximately 13% being singletons. The sample was PBMCs. All receptors come from a woman between 55 and 75 years old with HTLV-1-associated myelopathy (HAM/TSP).

This clonotype was seen at least ten times. The V gene is TRBV29-1, the J gene TRBJ1-2; TRBD1 might be the D (5 bases). The V gene lost 0 bases and the J gene lost 2 bases, with 19 bases spanning the gap. Germline V gene sequence: CDR1 SQVTM, CDR2 ANQGSEA. The CDR3 loop spans 17 amino acids. The CDR3 is CSVEEGVRDSRNYGYTF. The CDR3 DNA follows: TGCAGCGTTGAAGAGGGGGTCCGGGACTCAAGAAACTATGGCTACACCTTC.

This clonotype was counted ten times or more. The V gene is TRBV2, the J gene TRBJ2-6; D unclear. The CDR3 runs 14 residues. V lost 2 bases to trimming and J lost 8 bases, with 10 bases between them. Germline lookup yields CDR1 SNHLY and CDR2 FYNNEI. CDR3 region: CASSEIPRPNVLTF. CDR3 sequence (DNA): TGTGCCAGCAGTGAAATCCCGCGGCCCAACGTCCTGACTTTC.

This clonotype was counted ten times or more. The chain combines TRBV5-1 with TRBJ2-2, with D uncertain. Trimming cost V 5 bases and J 4 bases, with 6 bases left between them. The germline V gene encodes CDR1 SGHRS and CDR2 YFSETQ. This CDR3 has 12 residues. CDR3 nucleotide sequence: TGCGCCAGCAGGGAAGGCACCGGGGAGCTGTTTTTT. Protein product: CASREGTGELFF.

This clonotype was counted many times. J is TRBJ2-2 and V is TRBV9; D gene unclear. The CDR3 length is 15 residues. With 2 bases removed from V and 1 base from J, the gap between germline ends came to 9 bases. CDR1 and CDR2 from the germline V gene are SGDLS and YYNGEE. CDR3 residues: CASSVGTENTGELFF. The DNA of the CDR3 is TGTGCCAGCAGCGTCGGTACGGAGAACACCGGGGAGCTGTTTTTT.

This clonotype was seen at least ten times. The chain joins TRBV25-1 to TRBJ2-7, with D possibly being TRBD2 (6 bases). In germline, CDR1 is MGHDK, CDR2 SYGVNS. The V gene lost 8 bases and the J gene lost 3 bases, with 17 bases spanning the gap. The CDR3 extends over 14 amino acids. The CDR3 coding sequence is TGTGCCAGCCGGGGACCCGACGGGGGCTACGAGCAGTACTTC. Translating it yields CASRGPDGGYEQYF.

This clonotype is medium-sized in the sample. This chain links TRBV5-1 with TRBJ2-5, with D perhaps matching TRBD1 (6 bases). Trimming pared 0 bases from V and 5 bases from J, leaving 14 bases between. The CDR3 sequence is 15 residues long. The germline V gene encodes CDR1 SGHRS and CDR2 YFSETQ. CDR3 sequence (DNA): TGCGCCAGCAGCTTGGAGGCAGGGGAGTTCGAGACCCAGTACTTC. Its translation: CASSLEAGEFETQYF. The full variable domain, completed using reference TRBV5-1 and TRBJ2-5, is KAGVTQTPRYLIKTRGQQVTLSCSPISGHRSVSWYQQTPGQGLQFLFEYFSETQRNKGNFPGRFSGRQFSNSRSEMNVSTLELGDSALYLCASSLEAGEFETQYFGPGTRLLVL.

This clonotype has at least ten counts. In DNA form, the CDR3 reads TGCGCCGCGCAGGGGTACGGTCAGCCCCAGCATTTT. Protein product: CAAQGYGQPQHF. The rearrangement links TRBV10-2 to TRBJ1-5; possible D gene TRBD1, 6 bases. V was pared by 11 bases and J by 6 bases, with 14 bases between. Germline V lookup: CDR1 WSHSY, CDR2 SAAADI. The CDR3 has 12 residues.

This clonotype was seen many times. The rearrangement uses TRBV18 and TRBJ2-1, with TRBD1 as a possible D gene (6 bases). V was cut by 3 bases and J by 3 bases, with 9 bases left in between. The germline V gene has CDR1 KGHSH and CDR2 LQKENI. The length of the CDR3 is 14 residues. The CDR3 spells CASSPQGYYNEQFF. In DNA, the CDR3 is TGTGCCAGCTCACCGCAGGGGTACTACAATGAGCAGTTCTTC.

This clonotype has a count of ten or more. The chain employs TRBV24-1 and TRBJ1-1; 9 nucleotides match TRBD1. From germline, CDR1 is KGHDR and CDR2 SFDVKD. CDR3 length: 15 residues. After removal of 3 bases from V and 2 bases from J, the junction contained 3 bases not matched to a gene. The CDR3 bases are TGTGCCACCAGTGATACGACAGGGGGTAACACTGAAGCTTTCTTT. Its protein is CATSDTTGGNTEAFF.

This clonotype was observed many times. The V gene is TRBV20-1, the J gene TRBJ2-7; TRBD2 aligns across 13 bases. The J segment lost 0 bases and the V segment lost 5 bases, leaving 7 bases of the junction unmatched. The CDR3 has 16 residues. Per germline, CDR1 DFQATT and CDR2 SNEGSKA (reference sequence). This CDR3 reads CSAGMTSGRISYEQYF. The CDR3, as DNA: TGCAGTGCTGGGATGACTAGCGGGAGGATCTCCTACGAGCAGTACTTC.

The chain recombines TRBV5-1 with TRBJ1-2; D is uncertain. CDR3 size: 13 residues. Germline V gene sequence: CDR1 SGHRS, CDR2 YFSETQ. The V and J ends lost 0 bases and 4 bases respectively, with 7 bases between them. CDR3 sequence (DNA): TGCGCCAGCAGCTTGGGCAGCCCCTATGGCTACACCTTC. Its translation: CASSLGSPYGYTF. Combining the CDR3 with reference TRBV5-1 and TRBJ1-2 gives the whole variable domain KAGVTQTPRYLIKTRGQQVTLSCSPISGHRSVSWYQQTPGQGLQFLFEYFSETQRNKGNFPGRFSGRQFSNSRSEMNVSTLELGDSALYLCASSLGSPYGYTFGSGTRLTVV.

The chain links TRBV20-1 to TRBJ1-1, with D perhaps matching TRBD1 (6 bases). The germline V gene encodes CDR1 DFQATT and CDR2 SNEGSKA (reference sequence). The V gene lost 7 bases and the J gene lost 2 bases, with 11 bases spanning the gap. This CDR3 has 12 amino acids. CDR3 residues: CSGQAQNTEAFF. For the CDR3, the DNA is TGCAGTGGACAGGCCCAAAACACTGAAGCTTTCTTT.

This clonotype was observed many times. The chain recombines TRBV3-1 with TRBJ1-2; TRBD1 matches at 9 bases. V trimming: 4 bases; J trimming: 11 bases; junction bases outside the gene matches: 11. The CDR3 is made up of 14 amino acids. Germline CDR1 LGHDT, CDR2 YNNKEL (reference sequence). The CDR3 bases are TGTGCCAGCAGCCCTCGACAGGGGGACGCGATGTACACCTTC. Encoded protein: CASSPRQGDAMYTF.